The 17 T cell receptor beta chains reported below all come from one sample, sequenced in a study of T-cell memory formation after mild COVID-19. MiXCR was run by TCRdb on the 5' RACE reads, yielding one entry per CDR3 protein. The sample includes just over 50,000 distinct CDR3 sequences, 9.3% of them seen just once. The sequenced material came from PBMCs or a T cell subset sorted from them (not recorded which). These receptors came from an adult woman who had mild COVID-19 (a few samples of this study predate the infection). Cell type and time point are not known.

The chain uses TRBV20-1 and TRBJ1-5; TRBD1 agrees at 10 bases. The germline CDR1 and CDR2 sequences are DFQATT and SNEGSKA (reference sequence). Unmatched junction bases numbered 5, after V lost 0 bases and J lost 6 bases. The CDR3 contains 15 residues. The CDR3 coding sequence is TGCAGTGCTAGAGATAGACAGGGGGCTATTCAGCCCCAGCATTTT. Amino acids: CSARDRQGAIQPQHF.

The sample holds a few counts of this clonotype. The genes are TRBV9 and TRBJ1-2, with no clear D. CDR3 length equals 16 residues. Looked up from germline, CDR1 is SGDLS and CDR2 is YYNGEE. V lost 4 bases and J 7 bases, leaving 23 bases between the germline ends. The CDR3 region has the DNA TGTGCCAGCAGCCCCCGGACGCAGGTACGAGGTGGTGGCTACACCTTC. Encoded protein: CASSPRTQVRGGGYTF.

This clonotype was found many times. The J gene is TRBJ2-5, the V gene TRBV6-5; 8 bases align to TRBD2. Unmatched junction bases numbered 10, after V lost 5 bases and J lost 2 bases. The CDR3 contains 16 residues. CDR1 and CDR2 (germline): MNHEY, SVGAGI. The CDR3 DNA reads TGTGCCAGCAGTCCCCTCCCCGGGACTAGGCAAGAGACCCAGTACTTC. It encodes CASSPLPGTRQETQYF.

This clonotype showed up many times. The chain joins TRBV9 to TRBJ2-3, with D perhaps being TRBD1 or TRBD2 (5 bases each). The CDR3 loop spans 14 amino acids. V was shortened by 6 bases and J by 4 bases, with 15 bases between the two germline ends. Germline lookup yields CDR1 SGDLS and CDR2 YYNGEE. The CDR3 DNA reads as TGTGCCAGCACCATTGGGGGAAATGCAGATACGCAGTATTTT. It translates to CASTIGGNADTQYF.

This clonotype has just a few counts. CDR3 sequence: CASSNGSGELFF. The CDR3 DNA follows: TGTGCCAGCAGCAATGGGTCCGGGGAGCTGTTTTTT. The chain carries TRBV7-6 and TRBJ2-2; D unresolved. Per the germline V gene, CDR1 is SGHVS and CDR2 is FNYEAQ. The V end was cut by 5 bases, the J end by 6 bases, with 7 bases between. The CDR3 has 12 residues.

This clonotype showed up just once. The chain links TRBV11-2 to TRBJ1-1, with D possibly being TRBD1 (5 bases). The CDR3 extends over 15 amino acids. V was pared by 6 bases and J by 0 bases, with 14 bases between. The germline gives CDR1 SGHAT, CDR2 FQNNGV. The CDR3 DNA reads as TGTGCCAGCAGGGTGGACATTCTTCTGAACACTGAAGCTTTCTTT. This codes for CASRVDILLNTEAFF.

The genes are TRBV9 and TRBJ2-3, with 12 bases that match TRBD2. This CDR3 is 19 amino acids long. Trimming removed 0 bases from V and 3 bases from J; junction bases left unmatched: 11. CDR1 SGDLS and CDR2 YYNGEE come from the germline V gene. The CDR3 DNA reads TGTGCCAGCAGCGTAGGAATATTGGGGACTAGCGGGCAAACAGATACGCAGTATTTT. This gives the protein CASSVGILGTSGQTDTQYF.

This clonotype appeared a few times. The chain uses TRBV7-2 and TRBJ1-5, with D maybe TRBD1 (5 bases). The CDR3 contains 14 residues. CDR1 is SGHTA, CDR2 FQGNSA, per germline. Trimming removed 0 bases at V and 7 bases at J, with 10 bases between. The CDR3 region has the DNA TGTGCCAGCAGCTTAGCGTTGGGGGGACAGCCCCAGCATTTT. Translation gives CASSLALGGQPQHF.

This clonotype was detected many times. J is TRBJ2-1 and V is TRBV18; D may be TRBD1 (6 bases). The V gene's germline CDR1 is KGHSH and CDR2 LQKENI. The CDR3 is 16 residues long. V lost 2 bases and J 0 bases, leaving 11 bases between the germline ends. CDR3 nucleotide sequence: TGTGCCAGCTCACCAGTCGACAGGACCTCCTACAATGAGCAGTTCTTC. This codes for CASSPVDRTSYNEQFF.

This clonotype appeared many times. The V call is TRBV24-1, the J call TRBJ2-3; 8 bases fit TRBD2. From germline, CDR1 is KGHDR and CDR2 SFDVKD. This CDR3 has 16 residues. V lost 4 bases to trimming and J lost 1 base; unmatched junction nucleotides: 6. CDR3 amino acids: CATSDPSGSGTDTQYF. The CDR3 region has the DNA TGTGCCACCAGTGACCCCAGCGGGAGTGGCACAGATACGCAGTATTTT.

The CDR3 DNA is TGCAGTGCGGGGGGGGTTACGGGAGATACGCAGTATTTT. Protein product: CSAGGVTGDTQYF. This chain connects TRBV20-1 to TRBJ2-3, with 7 positions matching TRBD2. The CDR3 totals 13 residues. V was pared by 6 bases and J by 5 bases, with 8 bases of the junction left unmatched. CDR1 is DFQATT and CDR2 is SNEGSKA in the germline V gene (reference sequence).

This clonotype was observed a handful of times. This chain joins TRBV20-1 and TRBJ2-7; D gene unclear. Germline V gene data show CDR1 as DFQATT and CDR2 as SNEGSKA (reference sequence). Trimming cost V 5 bases and J 4 bases, with 9 bases left between them. This CDR3 is built from 11 residues. CDR3 amino acids: CSALTSYEQYF. CDR3 DNA: TGCAGTGCTCTTACCTCATACGAGCAGTACTTC.

This clonotype was observed a few times. V gene TRBV2 combines with J gene TRBJ2-2; possible D gene TRBD1, 5 bases. The CDR3 extends over 14 amino acids. CDR1 is SNHLY, CDR2 FYNNEI, per germline. Between the trimmed V and J ends, which lost 5 bases and 2 bases, there was a span of 9 bases. The CDR3 loop reads CASSPRVNTGELFF. CDR3 in DNA: TGTGCCAGCAGTCCCAGGGTTAACACCGGGGAGCTGTTTTTT.

This clonotype was counted a few times. The gene calls are TRBV7-9 and TRBJ2-1; tentatively, D is TRBD1 (5 bases). This CDR3 spans 13 amino acids. Germline CDR1 and CDR2: SEHNR and FQNEAQ (reference sequence). V gave up 5 bases and J gave up 5 bases, with 10 bases separating them. The CDR3 is CASSGAYHNEQFF. CDR3 in DNA: TGTGCCAGCAGCGGGGCCTACCACAATGAGCAGTTCTTC.

The V call is TRBV2, the J call TRBJ2-5, with D possibly being TRBD1 or TRBD2 (5 bases each). The CDR3 is 11 amino acids. Germline V lookup: CDR1 SNHLY, CDR2 FYNNEI. Deletions cut 7 bases from V and 5 bases from J, with 8 bases between. This CDR3 reads CASTREETQYF. The CDR3 coding sequence is TGTGCCAGCACCAGGGAGGAGACCCAGTACTTC.

This clonotype has a handful of counts. The chain links TRBV7-8 to TRBJ1-2, with TRBD1 matching 7 bases. This CDR3 contains 13 residues. Trimming at V came to 4 bases and at J to 8 bases, leaving 7 bases not matched to a gene. Per the germline V gene, CDR1 is SGHVS and CDR2 is FQNEAQ. This chain's CDR3 is CASSSTGLSGYTF. CDR3 nucleotide sequence: TGTGCCAGCAGCTCGACAGGGTTAAGCGGCTACACCTTC.

CDR3 nucleotide sequence: TGTGCCACCAGTGATTCTGGACTTTACTCGTACAATGAGCAGTTCTTC. As protein: CATSDSGLYSYNEQFF. The genes are TRBV24-1 and TRBJ2-1; D is possibly TRBD2 (5 bases). The CDR3 extends over 16 amino acids. Per the germline V gene, CDR1 is KGHDR and CDR2 is SFDVKD. Trimming took off 2 bases at V and 4 bases at J, with 14 bases between the two ends.